The 5 T cell receptor beta chains in this list originate from one sample, sequenced in a study of blood T cell repertoires in COVID-19. The assay was immunoSEQ multiplex PCR, and TCRdb's table has in-frame clones only and misses some. This sample carries a few hundred thousand clones, 70% to 90% of them seen once, and the ten largest clones take 3% to 3.5%. The sequenced material came from PBMCs or T cells enriched from blood (not recorded which). These receptors all stem from a woman aged 50 to 60 in a cohort exposed to, infected with or recovered from COVID-19 (not recorded which).

This rearrangement joins TRBV10-3 to TRBJ2-3; tentatively, D is TRBD2 (5 bases). From germline, CDR1 is ENHRY and CDR2 SYGVKD. Trimming pared 3 bases from V and 2 bases from J, leaving 12 bases between. The CDR3 is made up of 15 amino acids. The CDR3 is CAISDANGITDTQYF. CDR3 bases: TGTGCCATCAGTGACGCAAACGGGATCACAGATACGCAGTATTTT.

In DNA form, the CDR3 reads TGTGCCAGCAGCTTAGTGAGCGGTAGCGGGGGGTTCTACGAGCAGTACTTC. It is translated as CASSLVSGSGGFYEQYF. The rearrangement uses TRBV7-2 and TRBJ2-7; 10 bases line up with TRBD2. This CDR3 comprises 17 residues. CDR1 and CDR2 (germline): SGHTA, FQGNSA. With 1 base clipped from V and 3 bases from J, the junction kept 9 bases outside the gene matches.

The CDR3: CASSLGQGGGNTIYF. CDR3 DNA sequence: TGTGCCAGCAGCTTAGGACAGGGTGGAGGAAACACCATATATTTT. The chain links TRBV13 to TRBJ1-3, with a possible D match to TRBD1 (6 bases). CDR3 size: 15 residues. Between the trimmed V and J ends, which lost 0 bases and 4 bases, there was a span of 10 bases. Per germline, CDR1 PRHDT and CDR2 FYEKMQ (reference sequence).

This sequence joins TRBV10-1 and TRBJ1-2; D possibly corresponds to TRBD1 (6 bases). Between the trimmed V and J ends, which lost 1 base and 6 bases, there was a span of 9 bases. The germline V gene has CDR1 WNHNN and CDR2 SYGVQD (reference sequence). The CDR3 covers 13 residues. The CDR3 loop is CASSELNRDGYTF. CDR3 nucleotides: TGCGCCAGCAGTGAGTTAAACAGGGATGGCTACACCTTC.

This rearrangement joins TRBV27 to TRBJ1-5; D gene uncertain. CDR3 length: 15 amino acids. Germline-derived CDR1 and CDR2 are MNHEY and SMNVEV (reference sequence). The V and J ends lost 5 bases and 0 bases respectively, with 11 bases between them. The CDR3 sequence: CASSAITASNQPQHF. The CDR3 coding sequence is TGTGCCAGCAGTGCCATTACAGCTAGCAATCAGCCCCAGCATTTT.